The 31 T cell receptor beta chains below were found in one sample sequenced in a study of T-cell memory formation after mild COVID-19. TCRdb re-analysed the 5' RACE reads in MiXCR, keeping a single row per CDR3 protein. In the table there are roughly 370,000 distinct CDR3 sequences, approximately 16% of which are singletons. Source material: PBMCs or a T cell subset sorted from them (not recorded which). The receptor source for this set is a man in his late teens or twenties who had mild COVID-19 (a few samples of this study predate the infection). Cell type and time point are not known.

In this sample, this clonotype turned up a few times. The chain recombines TRBV7-9 with TRBJ2-1; the D is unclear. CDR1 is SEHNR, CDR2 FQNEAQ, per germline (reference sequence). The CDR3 is made up of 10 amino acids. Trimming removed 5 bases from V and 6 bases from J, with 2 bases in between. The CDR3 region is CASSINEQFF. The CDR3 DNA reads as TGTGCCAGCAGCATCAATGAGCAGTTCTTC.

In its sample, this clonotype was seen many times. The chain recombines TRBV7-3 with TRBJ2-3; D is possibly TRBD2 (7 bases). Germline lookup yields CDR1 SGHTA and CDR2 FQGTGA. CDR3 length: 15 amino acids. The V gene lost 2 bases and the J gene lost 1 base, with 10 bases spanning the gap. In DNA, the CDR3 is TGTGCCAGCAGCTTATACGGGGGGCGCACAGATACGCAGTATTTT. Its protein is CASSLYGGRTDTQYF. Based on the CDR3 plus reference TRBV7-3 and TRBJ2-3, the full variable domain is GAGVSQTPSNKVTEKGKYVELRCDPISGHTALYWYRQSLGQGPEFLIYFQGTGAADDSGLPNDRFFAVRPEGSVSTLKIQRTERGDSAVYLCASSLYGGRTDTQYFGPGTRLTVL.

The chain couples TRBV10-3 to TRBJ1-2; D not certain. This CDR3 spans 14 amino acids. The germline V and J ends were trimmed by 5 bases and 4 bases, with 14 bases remaining between them. Germline V CDR1 and CDR2: ENHRY, SYGVKD. The CDR3 loop reads CAISSVVVGYGYTF. The CDR3 region has the DNA TGTGCCATCAGTTCAGTGGTAGTCGGCTATGGCTACACCTTC.

The J gene is TRBJ2-3, the V gene TRBV4-1; a possible D gene is TRBD1 (6 bases). Per the germline V gene, CDR1 is MGHRA and CDR2 is YSYEKL. The CDR3 runs 16 residues. Trimming cost V 4 bases and J 3 bases, with 17 bases left between them. The CDR3 reads CASSPKDSASTDTQYF. CDR3 DNA: TGCGCCAGCAGCCCGAAGGACAGCGCCTCGACAGATACGCAGTATTTT.

The gene calls are TRBV7-8 and TRBJ2-1; D gene ambiguous. This CDR3 has 13 amino acids. V was trimmed by 2 bases and J by 8 bases, leaving 10 bases between them. Germline-derived CDR1 and CDR2 are SGHVS and FQNEAQ. The CDR3 reads CASSLWANDEQFF. The CDR3 coding sequence is TGTGCCAGCAGCTTATGGGCCAACGATGAGCAGTTCTTC.

The chain employs TRBV19 and TRBJ2-3; 7 nucleotides line up with TRBD1. Trimming at V came to 7 bases and at J to 5 bases, leaving 18 bases not matched to a gene. Germline loops: CDR1 LNHDA, CDR2 SQIVND (reference sequence). There are 17 residues in the CDR3. CDR3 bases: TGTGCCAGTACGTCAGGATCAGGGACAGCAGCCAGAGATACGCAGTATTTT. This gives the protein CASTSGSGTAARDTQYF.

This clonotype was observed a few times. This chain links TRBV20-1 with TRBJ2-2, with D tentatively TRBD2 (7 bases). V lost 6 bases and J 2 bases, leaving 10 bases between the germline ends. The CDR3 extends over 13 amino acids. In germline, CDR1 is DFQATT, CDR2 SNEGSKA (reference sequence). CDR3 nucleotides: TGCAGTGCCGGGGGGCCCAACACCGGGGAGCTGTTTTTT. It is translated as CSAGGPNTGELFF.

The gene calls are TRBV3-1 and TRBJ2-1; D not resolved. The CDR3 is 14 amino acids. The ends were cut back, 0 bases at V and 9 bases at J, with 12 bases in the middle. CDR1 and CDR2 (germline): LGHDT, YNNKEL (reference sequence). CDR3 in DNA: TGTGCCAGCAGCCAAGACTTGTCTAGGATTGAGCAGTTCTTC. Translation gives CASSQDLSRIEQFF.

This clonotype was counted only a few times. This chain uses TRBV6-5 with TRBJ1-5, with D perhaps matching TRBD1 (5 bases). V lost 5 bases, J lost 3 bases, and 8 bases lay in between. The CDR3 is made up of 13 amino acids. CDR1 is MNHEY, CDR2 SVGAGI, per germline. For the CDR3, the DNA is TGTGCCAGCAGTCGGGACTTCAATCAGCCCCAGCATTTT. Protein: CASSRDFNQPQHF.

This clonotype has more than one count but fewer than ten. The V call is TRBV29-1, the J call TRBJ2-3, with 7 bases fitting TRBD1. Germline V gene lookup returns CDR1 SQVTM and CDR2 ANQGSEA. V gave up 7 bases and J gave up 10 bases; unmatched junction bases: 23. CDR3 size: 16 residues. CDR3 protein: CSARVWIGGRGSAQYF. The CDR3 nucleotides read TGCAGCGCCCGTGTATGGATAGGGGGCAGGGGATCGGCGCAGTATTTT.

The chain employs TRBV2 and TRBJ2-7; D remains ambiguous. The length of the CDR3 is 13 residues. The V gene's germline CDR1 is SNHLY and CDR2 FYNNEI. Between the trimmed V and J ends, which lost 7 bases and 1 base, there was a span of 11 bases. In DNA, the CDR3 is TGTGCCAGCAATTTTTTCGGTTCCTACGAGCAGTACTTC. Protein product: CASNFFGSYEQYF.

This clonotype has a handful of counts. The chain recombines TRBV12-3 or TRBV12-4 with TRBJ2-5; D gene unclear. The V and J ends lost 3 bases and 4 bases respectively, with 18 bases between them. CDR3 length equals 16 residues. The CDR3 is CASSFRPSYGRETQYF. The DNA for the CDR3 is TGTGCCAGCAGTTTCCGACCTTCTTATGGCAGAGAGACCCAGTACTTC.

The rearrangement joins TRBV5-1 to TRBJ2-7; D may be TRBD1 (5 bases). V dropped 0 bases and J dropped 1 base, with 8 bases sitting between them. Germline-derived CDR1 and CDR2 are SGHRS and YFSETQ. The CDR3 extends over 14 amino acids. The CDR3 loop reads CASSLGPGSYEQYV. CDR3 DNA: TGCGCCAGCAGCTTGGGGCCAGGGTCCTACGAGCAGTACGTC.

This clonotype came up a few times. V gene TRBV5-1 combines with J gene TRBJ2-3; the D gene is possibly TRBD1 (5 bases). This CDR3 contains 14 residues. Germline V gene sequence: CDR1 SGHRS, CDR2 YFSETQ. With 0 bases removed from V and 6 bases from J, the gap between germline ends came to 11 bases. The CDR3 reads CASSLGSPGDTQYF. The DNA for the CDR3 is TGCGCCAGCAGCTTGGGTAGCCCAGGGGATACGCAGTATTTT.

This sequence joins TRBV3-1 and TRBJ2-5; 8 nucleotides agree with TRBD2. The CDR3 extends over 16 amino acids. The trim removed 8 bases at V and 5 bases at J, leaving 16 bases unmatched. Germline lookup yields CDR1 LGHDT and CDR2 YNNKEL (reference sequence). The DNA of the CDR3 is TGTGCCAGCCTCGGGACTAGGAGCTCCTTGGGGGAGACCCAGTACTTC. This codes for CASLGTRSSLGETQYF.

This chain joins TRBV11-2 and TRBJ1-3, with D unclear. Germline assignment: CDR1 SGHAT and CDR2 FQNNGV. The germline V and J ends were trimmed by 5 bases and 3 bases, with 14 bases remaining between them. The CDR3 length is 15 residues. CDR3 residues: CASSLNRAGGNTIYF. CDR3 nucleotide sequence: TGTGCCAGCAGCCTCAACCGGGCGGGTGGAAACACCATATATTTT.

This clonotype was detected many times. The J gene is TRBJ2-6, the V gene TRBV12-3 or TRBV12-4, with D maybe TRBD1 (5 bases). V lost 7 bases and J lost 4, with 14 bases in between. This CDR3 comprises 15 residues. CDR3: CASTVGARGANVLTF. The CDR3 DNA reads TGTGCCAGCACCGTAGGGGCGCGGGGGGCCAACGTCCTGACTTTC.

This clonotype was detected many times. V usage is TRBV29-1 and J usage is TRBJ2-2; TRBD1 aligns across 11 bases. Germline V gene lookup returns CDR1 SQVTM and CDR2 ANQGSEA. Losses at the gene ends were 8 bases for V and 4 bases for J; bases not matched to a gene: 6. The CDR3 extends over 14 amino acids. CDR3 sequence reads: CSISDRGLTGELFF. Written as DNA, the CDR3 is TGCAGCATATCGGACAGGGGGCTCACCGGGGAGCTGTTTTTT.

The V and J genes are TRBV12-3 or TRBV12-4 and TRBJ2-2; D ambiguous. The V gene lost 0 bases and the J gene lost 2 bases, with 13 bases spanning the gap. The CDR3 sequence is 17 residues long. The DNA for the CDR3 is TGTGCCAGCAGTTTAGCGCGCATGGAGTTAAACACCGGGGAGCTGTTTTTT. Translating it yields CASSLARMELNTGELFF.

V usage is TRBV18 and J usage is TRBJ2-7; D is ambiguous. V lost 4 bases, J lost 0 bases, and 7 bases lay in between. Germline CDR1 is KGHSH and CDR2 is LQKENI. This CDR3 is 13 amino acids long. The CDR3 nucleotides are TGTGCCAGCTCACGGAGCATCTCCTACGAGCAGTACTTC. This gives the protein CASSRSISYEQYF.

The V call is TRBV11-3, the J call TRBJ2-1; tentatively, D is TRBD2 (5 bases). Per the germline V gene, CDR1 is SGHNT and CDR2 is YENEEA. The V and J ends lost 6 bases and 5 bases respectively, with 8 bases between them. The CDR3 is made up of 12 amino acids. In nucleotides, the CDR3 is TGTGCCAGCAGTCGGACTCACAATGAGCAGTTCTTC. Translated: CASSRTHNEQFF.

This rearrangement joins TRBV15 to TRBJ1-6; D gene ambiguous. Trimming shortened V by 11 bases and J by 1 base, and 9 bases separated the two germline ends. The CDR3 contains 13 residues. CDR1 LNHNV and CDR2 YYDKDF come from the germline V gene (reference sequence). CDR3 amino acids: CASTGSYNSPLHF. The DNA of the CDR3 is TGTGCCTCGACGGGTTCCTATAATTCACCCCTCCACTTT.

This clonotype was seen repeatedly, ten times or more. The gene calls are TRBV7-9 and TRBJ2-3; no clear D. The CDR3 contains 14 residues. In germline, CDR1 is SEHNR, CDR2 FQNEAQ (reference sequence). V was cut by 2 bases and J by 0 bases, with 6 bases left in between. The CDR3: CASSLQHSTDTQYF. As DNA, the CDR3 is TGTGCCAGCAGCTTACAGCATAGCACAGATACGCAGTATTTT. Complete variable domain (other parts from reference TRBV7-9 and TRBJ2-3): DTGVSQNPRHKITKRGQNVTFRCDPISEHNRLYWYRQTLGQGPEFLTYFQNEAQLEKSRLLSDRFSAERPKGSFSTLEIQRTEQGDSAMYLCASSLQHSTDTQYFGPGTRLTVL.

This clonotype was observed many times. V is TRBV5-1 and J is TRBJ2-1; D gene unclear. The CDR3 spans 12 residues. V lost 2 bases, J lost 12 bases, and 12 bases lay in between. CDR1 and CDR2 (germline): SGHRS, YFSETQ. Written as DNA, the CDR3 is TGCGCCAGCAGCTTCGTTTCCCGAGGGCAGTTCTTC. It translates to CASSFVSRGQFF.

This clonotype was seen a single time. The chain has TRBV7-6 and TRBJ2-2, with D possibly matching TRBD1 (5 bases). CDR1 is SGHVS, CDR2 FNYEAQ, per germline. V was pared by 7 bases and J by 3 bases, with 9 bases between. The CDR3 spans 13 residues. The chain's CDR3 is CASTDRYTGELFF. The CDR3 DNA is TGTGCCAGCACTGACAGATACACCGGGGAGCTGTTTTTT.

The chain employs TRBV5-1 and TRBJ2-3; D uncertain. Looked up from germline, CDR1 is SGHRS and CDR2 is YFSETQ. V lost 1 base and J 4 bases, leaving 7 bases between the germline ends. The CDR3 is made up of 13 amino acids. For the CDR3, the DNA is TGCGCCAGCAGCTTGCGTCAGGCAGATACGCAGTATTTT. Its translation: CASSLRQADTQYF.

This chain joins TRBV12-3 or TRBV12-4 and TRBJ2-1; TRBD2 aligns across 12 bases. With V trimmed by 4 bases and J by 6 bases, 1 base remained unmatched. The CDR3 is 14 residues long. The CDR3 nucleotides are TGTGCCAGCAGTTCGACTAGCGGGGGCAATGAGCAGTTCTTC. It is translated as CASSSTSGGNEQFF.

This rearrangement joins TRBV6-5 to TRBJ2-3; D is perhaps TRBD1 (5 bases). The V end lost 2 bases, the J end lost 2 bases, and 14 bases lay between the germline ends. Germline V gene sequence: CDR1 MNHEY, CDR2 SVGAGI. This CDR3 comprises 16 residues. CDR3 DNA: TGTGCCAGCAGTTACCGAGGACACCCTTACACAGATACGCAGTATTTT. The encoded protein is CASSYRGHPYTDTQYF.

V is TRBV7-2 and J is TRBJ1-5, with TRBD1 matching 7 bases. V shed 4 bases and J 9 bases; nucleotides not matched to a gene: 9. The germline gives CDR1 SGHTA, CDR2 FQGNSA. The CDR3 is 14 amino acids. The CDR3 sequence: CASSSRQGLGPQHF. Here the CDR3 DNA reads TGTGCCAGCAGCTCTCGACAGGGCTTAGGGCCCCAGCATTTT. Together with reference TRBV7-2 and TRBJ1-5, the CDR3 gives the full variable domain: GAGVSQSPSNKVTEKGKDVELRCDPISGHTALYWYRQSLGQGLEFLIYFQGNSAPDKSGLPSDRFSAERTGGSVSTLTIQRTQQEDSAVYLCASSSRQGLGPQHFGDGTRLSIL.

The CDR3 reads CASSLLGLAKNIQYF. The CDR3 DNA follows: TGTGCCAGCAGTCTTCTGGGGTTAGCCAAAAACATTCAGTACTTC. The rearrangement uses TRBV12-3 or TRBV12-4 and TRBJ2-4, with no clear D. Trimming pared 5 bases from V and 0 bases from J, leaving 11 bases between. The CDR3 runs to 15 residues.

This clonotype has ten or more counts. The J gene is TRBJ2-7, the V gene TRBV5-1, with 11 nucleotides matching TRBD1. Germline-derived CDR1 and CDR2 are SGHRS and YFSETQ. CDR3 size: 14 residues. V shed 2 bases and J 6 bases; nucleotides not matched to a gene: 4. The DNA for the CDR3 is TGCGCCAGCAGCTTCCGGACAGGGGGCGGCGAGCAGTACGTC. Translated: CASSFRTGGGEQYV.